This TCR beta chain was documented in a study of blood T cell repertoires in COVID-19. About the research overall: Acute and convalescent COVID-19 samples came from the United States, Italy and Spain. From T cells, B-cell-depleted T cells, or PBMCs came the material, which was cDNA or gDNA.

Trimming left V 0 bases short and J 1 base short, with 4 bases between. The CDR3 sequence is 14 residues long. The germline CDR1 and CDR2 sequences are SGHKS and YYEKEE (reference sequence). Only one count was recorded for this clone. As originally analysed: Counts of nucleated cells, estimated from reference gene primer amplification, were obtained. Sequencing used immunoSEQ multiplex PCR; TCRdb keeps in-frame clones, though not all of them. The V and J calls and the clone size are those of that table, but D and trimming were determined from the DNA. The table records 70,000 to 95,000 clones, about 89% of them present only once.

The TCR originated in a man aged 65 to 79 with active or convalescent COVID-19. Sequencing input: peripheral blood. The J gene is TRBJ2-2, the V gene TRBV5-5; unclear D gene. The CDR3 DNA reads TGTGCCAGCAGCTTGGTCGGGAACACCGGGGAGCTGTTTTTT. Amino acids: CASSLVGNTGELFF.